The next 17 T cell receptor beta chains were all read from a single sample in a study of blood T cell repertoires in COVID-19. Sequencing was performed with immunoSEQ multiplex PCR; in TCRdb, only in-frame clones are kept and a portion is missing. The sample lists more than 150,000 clones, approximately 86% occurring once. Sequenced sample: peripheral blood. The receptors were gathered from an elderly woman with acute or convalescent COVID-19.

The chain combines TRBV4-1 with TRBJ2-7; TRBD2 aligns across 8 bases. After removal of 4 bases from V and 0 bases from J, the junction contained 8 bases not matched to a gene. CDR3 length: 16 amino acids. Germline CDR1 is MGHRA and CDR2 is YSYEKL. CDR3 sequence: CASSLLLAGSSYEQYF. Written as DNA, the CDR3 is TGCGCCAGCAGCCTACTCTTAGCGGGAAGCTCCTACGAGCAGTACTTC.

The J gene is TRBJ2-1, the V gene TRBV3-1 (or the pseudogene TRBV3-2), with D perhaps matching TRBD2 (6 bases). The CDR3 length is 16 residues. Trimming pared 1 base from V and 8 bases from J, leaving 18 bases between. Germline V gene sequence: CDR1 LGHDT, CDR2 YNNKEL (reference sequence). CDR3 DNA: TGTGCCAGCAGCCAAGGACCCACCGGGAGATACGATGAGCAGTTCTTC. Translation gives CASSQGPTGRYDEQFF.

This clone was counted between two and nine times. This chain links TRBV27 with TRBJ2-7; the match to TRBD1 covers 12 bases. Germline V lookup: CDR1 MNHEY, CDR2 SMNVEV (reference sequence). V shed 11 bases and J 0 bases; nucleotides not matched to a gene: 14. CDR3 length: 17 amino acids. CDR3 protein: CAGPGTGGSFGSYEQYF. The CDR3 nucleotides read TGTGCCGGGCCAGGGACAGGGGGCTCTTTCGGCTCCTACGAGCAGTACTTC.

The chain combines TRBV23-1 with TRBJ2-3, with 7 bases matching TRBD1. TRBV23-1 is given ORF status, its function remaining uncertain. The CDR3 has 17 residues. V trimming: 1 base; J trimming: 7 bases; junction bases outside the gene matches: 14. CDR3: CASSQYTLTGKDHTQYF. CDR3 DNA: TGCGCCAGCAGTCAATATACCTTGACAGGGAAGGATCATACGCAGTATTTT.

V is TRBV29-1 and J is TRBJ2-7; no clear D gene. The V end was cut by 7 bases, the J end by 2 bases, with 18 bases between. The germline gives CDR1 SQVTM, CDR2 ANQGSEA. The CDR3 contains 14 residues. The CDR3: CSGWWFGSPYEQYF. DNA for the CDR3: TGCAGCGGATGGTGGTTCGGGTCTCCCTACGAGCAGTACTTC.

The rearrangement links TRBV5-6 to TRBJ1-2, with 10 bases identical to TRBD1. The CDR3 has 15 amino acids. The V segment lost 4 bases and the J segment 2 bases; nucleotides outside the gene matches: 5. Germline V gene sequence: CDR1 SGHDT, CDR2 YYEEEE. DNA for the CDR3: TGTGCCAGCAGCCCGCCGGACAGGGGGAACTATGGCTACACCTTC. As protein: CASSPPDRGNYGYTF.

The chain carries TRBV12-3 or TRBV12-4 and TRBJ1-2, with D possibly TRBD1 on 5 matching bases. The CDR3 spans 13 residues. Trimming took 6 bases from V and 2 from J, leaving 10 bases between them. CDR3 region: CASSKTENYGYTF. The CDR3 coding sequence is TGTGCCAGCAGCAAGACAGAAAACTATGGCTACACCTTC.

This rearrangement joins TRBV6-5 to TRBJ2-1; 7 nucleotides line up with TRBD1. Unmatched junction bases numbered 8, after V lost 8 bases and J lost 4 bases. Germline values: CDR1 MNHEY, CDR2 SVGAGI. The CDR3 is made up of 14 amino acids. CDR3 nucleotide sequence: TGTGCCAGCGGCCCGACAGGGTCGTACAATGAGCAGTTCTTC. Translated: CASGPTGSYNEQFF.

V usage is TRBV5-5 and J usage is TRBJ2-1; the match to TRBD2 covers 11 bases. V dropped 2 bases and J dropped 0; count of bases not matched to a gene: 1. CDR1 is SGHKS and CDR2 is YYEKEE in the germline V gene (reference sequence). This CDR3 contains 16 residues. DNA of the CDR3: TGTGCCAGCAGCTTTACTAGCGGGAGCTCCTACAATGAGCAGTTCTTC. Its translation: CASSFTSGSSYNEQFF.

The chain combines TRBV7-2 with TRBJ2-2; 9 bases agree with TRBD1. In germline, CDR1 is SGHTA, CDR2 FQGNSA. J was trimmed by 5 bases and V by 5 bases; bases with no gene match: 6. This CDR3 is built from 15 residues. This CDR3 is CASSPNRGRTGELFF. The DNA of the CDR3 is TGTGCCAGCAGCCCCAACAGGGGGCGGACCGGGGAGCTGTTTTTT.

This chain joins TRBV7-2 and TRBJ1-5; D is uncertain. This CDR3 is 14 amino acids long. Trimming left V 5 bases short and J 4 bases short, with 12 bases between. The V gene's germline CDR1 is SGHTA and CDR2 FQGNSA. This CDR3 reads CASSLYRVNQPQHF. The CDR3 DNA reads TGTGCCAGCAGCCTTTACCGGGTGAATCAGCCCCAGCATTTT.

J is TRBJ1-1 and V is TRBV7-2; D ambiguous. The CDR3 consists of 13 residues. The V and J ends lost 5 bases and 10 bases respectively, with 17 bases between them. From germline, CDR1 is SGHTA and CDR2 FQGNSA. The CDR3 is CASSPPPAPGAFF. The CDR3 DNA sequence: TGTGCCAGCAGCCCCCCGCCGGCCCCGGGAGCTTTCTTT.

The J gene is TRBJ1-2, the V gene TRBV19, with a possible D match to TRBD1 (6 bases). Deletions cut 1 base from V and 8 bases from J, with 17 bases between. CDR3 length: 15 amino acids. Germline V CDR1 and CDR2: LNHDA, SQIVND (reference sequence). The CDR3, as DNA: TGTGCCAGTAGTATAGGAGGGGACACCTCTCGAGGCTACACCTTC. It yields the protein CASSIGGDTSRGYTF.

This sequence joins TRBV6-5 and TRBJ1-2; possible D gene TRBD1, 6 bases. V lost 10 bases to trimming and J lost 7 bases, with 19 bases between them. This CDR3 is built from 13 residues. Looked up from germline, CDR1 is MNHEY and CDR2 is SVGAGI. CDR3 coding DNA: TGTGCCATCACCGGGGCAGGGGTGGTTGGCTACACCTTC. This gives the protein CAITGAGVVGYTF.

The V call is TRBV27, the J call TRBJ1-1; 9 nucleotides agree with TRBD1. The CDR3 has 16 amino acids. V was clipped by 4 bases and J by 7 bases; unmatched bases: 13. The V gene's germline CDR1 is MNHEY and CDR2 SMNVEV (reference sequence). DNA of the CDR3: TGTGCCAGCAGTTCGCAGGACAGGGGAAGACGGGATGAAGCTTTCTTT. It yields the protein CASSSQDRGRRDEAFF.

The chain recombines TRBV4-3 with TRBJ2-5, with D tentatively TRBD2 (6 bases). Germline V gene sequence: CDR1 LGHNA, CDR2 YSLEER. The CDR3 spans 17 residues. Trimming cost V 0 bases and J 2 bases, with 16 bases left between them. CDR3 region: CASSQDPALARQETQYF. Written as DNA, the CDR3 is TGCGCCAGCAGCCAAGATCCGGCGCTAGCGCGGCAAGAGACCCAGTACTTC.

The V call is TRBV19, the J call TRBJ2-7; 12 positions match TRBD2. Germline CDR1 LNHDA, CDR2 SQIVND (reference sequence). This CDR3 comprises 17 residues. The V segment lost 3 bases and the J segment 7 bases; nucleotides outside the gene matches: 13. Here the CDR3 reads CASSIETSGSYRGEQYF. Here the CDR3 DNA reads TGTGCCAGTAGTATCGAGACTAGCGGGAGTTACCGAGGGGAGCAGTACTTC.